Below, 5 T cell receptor beta chains from the same sample are listed, as sequenced in a study of blood T cell repertoires in COVID-19. Clones were sequenced by immunoSEQ multiplex PCR, and TCRdb holds only the in-frame ones, with some missing. The data contain over 150,000 clones, approximately 86% of them singletons. The sequenced sample consisted of peripheral blood. The receptors shown here come from a man in his 60s with COVID-19, enrolled during active disease.

CDR3 in DNA: TGTGCCAGCAGTTACAGCAGGGGTGATGGCTACACCTTC. This translates into CASSYSRGDGYTF. The V call is TRBV6-5, the J call TRBJ1-2, with a weak D call TRBD1 (6 bases). There are 13 residues in the CDR3. Germline assignment: CDR1 MNHEY and CDR2 SVGAGI. V lost 2 bases to trimming and J lost 6 bases, with 10 bases between them.

The chain is built from TRBV9 and TRBJ1-3; possibly TRBD1 for D (6 bases). V was pared by 0 bases and J by 2 bases, with 12 bases between. The CDR3 consists of 16 residues. Germline CDR1 and CDR2: SGDLS and YYNGEE. In DNA form, the CDR3 reads TGTGCCAGCAGCGTAGCGGGGGGGCAGGCTGGAAACACCATATATTTT. It is translated as CASSVAGGQAGNTIYF.

This clone was found a few times. The rearrangement uses TRBV5-1 and TRBJ1-4, with D possibly being TRBD1 (5 bases). The CDR3 extends over 16 amino acids. Between the trimmed V and J ends, which lost 4 bases and 4 bases, there was a span of 17 bases. In germline, CDR1 is SGHRS, CDR2 YFSETQ. The CDR3 here is CASSPEGRQSNEKLFF. As DNA, the CDR3 is TGCGCCAGCAGCCCGGAGGGGCGGCAGAGTAATGAAAAACTGTTTTTT.

The chain recombines TRBV3-1 (or the pseudogene TRBV3-2) with TRBJ1-3; TRBD1 is a possible D gene (6 bases). The V gene's germline CDR1 is LGHDT and CDR2 YNNKEL (reference sequence). V dropped 4 bases and J dropped 5 bases, with 15 bases sitting between them. This CDR3 region has 15 residues. CDR3: CASSPSHRVRNTIYF. The CDR3 DNA is TGTGCCAGCAGCCCAAGTCACAGGGTGAGAAACACCATATATTTT.

The rearrangement joins TRBV7-2 to TRBJ2-7, with no clear D. The CDR3 runs to 12 residues. V was trimmed by 4 bases and J by 0 bases, leaving 4 bases between them. In germline, CDR1 is SGHTA, CDR2 FQGNSA. The CDR3: CASSSNSYEQYF. CDR3 nucleotide sequence: TGTGCCAGCAGCTCCAACTCCTACGAGCAGTACTTC.